The 2 T cell receptor beta chains given below trace back to one sample, sequenced in a study of shared clonotypes between healthy human individuals. Profiling relied on immunoSEQ multiplex PCR, and the TCRdb table lists in-frame clones only, not all of them. The data contain a few hundred thousand clones, around 80% of them singletons. Sequences were obtained from PBMCs. Receptor source: a woman between 35 and 50 years old in good health. Some clones in this sample may be carry-over from other donors' samples.

The chain joins TRBV6-6 to TRBJ1-1, with 7 bases fitting TRBD1. Germline V gene data show CDR1 as MNHNY and CDR2 as SVGAGI (reference sequence). This CDR3 is 12 amino acids long. After removal of 5 bases from V and 6 bases from J, the junction contained 3 bases not matched to a gene. Written as DNA, the CDR3 is TGTGCCAGCAGTCACGGACAGGCTGAAGCTTTCTTT. This sequence encodes CASSHGQAEAFF.

The genes are TRBV18 and TRBJ2-7; 8 bases map to TRBD1. The trim removed 3 bases at V and 2 bases at J, leaving 6 bases unmatched. CDR3 length: 15 amino acids. Germline V gene data show CDR1 as KGHSH and CDR2 as LQKENI. CDR3 region: CASSPSTGVAYEQYF. In DNA form, the CDR3 reads TGTGCCAGCTCACCCTCGACAGGGGTGGCCTACGAGCAGTACTTC.